This entry describes one T cell receptor (beta chain). This receptor's antigen is unknown. No much larger clonotype is one base removed from it; base qualities were not supplied. TCR CDR3 regions were amplified from genomic DNA by multiplex PCR using the deep immunoSEQ assay. Extracted genomic DNA from each cell subset was spread evenly across all wells of several immunoSEQ 96-well plates, with each plate serving as a replicate. Each replicate PCR for sorted subsets received approximately 220 ng genomic DNA, equal to roughly 30,000 T cell genomes. The purified libraries were quantified using a Qubit 3.0 fluorometer, sized with a Bioanalyzer 2100, and then quantified again using the KAPA Library Quantification kit. A separate single-read 150-cycle Illumina NextSeq 550 flow cell was used to sequence each immunoSEQ 96-well plate. In the paper's pipeline: Because the immunoSEQ output included only junctional sequences and no quality scores, the filtering could not be the same as the filtering used for full-length reads. Sequences were annotated with PyIR, a Python wrapper for IgBLAST v1.9, and V/J genes and CDR3 were assigned using IMGT germline references. Reads were removed for weak V/J assignments (E-value above 1e-6), missing CDR3, stop codons, out-of-frame junctions, or ambiguous translated residues. V3J clonotypes were defined as sequences sharing an identical inferred V gene, J gene, and CDR3 amino acid sequence. To compute the percentage overlap between repertoires, the number of shared unique clonotypes was divided by the size of the smaller repertoire. Repertoire richness was assessed with RTK rarefaction, the Chao1 estimator, and Recon v2.1 estimates of unobserved clonotypes. For all TCRbeta clonotypes obtained by the gDNA method from several donors, generation probabilities were computed with OLGA. Entries here come from immuneACCESS through TCRdb and include only in-frame sequences with V and J called. Some clones fail to appear in such tables; in the studies checked, an unresolved V gene covers under half of the shortfall, and the cause of the remainder is unknown. The V and J calls and the clone size are those of that table, but D and trimming were determined from the DNA. This sample comprises about 2.2 million clones, approximately 94% of them detected only once. About 1.5% of the sample lies in the top ten.

The germline V gene specifies SGHVS as CDR1 and FNYEAQ as CDR2. The CDR3 spans 18 residues, from the cysteine through the phenylalanine. Solely the CDR3 DNA is kept, with 54 bases framed from the first base. V ends up 4 bases short and J 6 bases short, with an unmatched junction base count of 13. This record belongs to a study of shared clonotypes between healthy human individuals (dated by TCRdb to the early 2020s). Regarding the research as a whole: A few men and a couple of women, aged 18 to 49 years, made up the cohort. For each donor, CD4 naive and CD4 memory were each run on three plates, CD8 naive on two plates, and CD8 memory on one plate. The study deeply sequenced blood TCR repertoires of five healthy adults to estimate repertoire size and the extent of clonotype sharing between individuals. Libraries were prepared and TCR repertoires were sequenced by different laboratories using diverse techniques, in order to increase sequencing depth and limit assay-specific biases. Each donor's leukapheresis produced roughly between roughly 0.85 and 10 billion PBMCs.

Results the study describes overall, beyond this receptor: Rarefaction of sorted-subset datasets indicated incomplete sequencing despite the large sequencing depth. When a handful of donors were compared, the shared fraction of clonotypes was about 5% for naive CD4, about 4% for naive CD8, 2% to 2.5% for memory CD4, and under 0.5% for memory CD8. Higher generation probabilities were observed for clonotypes shared by all four sorted-subset donors than for non-shared clonotypes. The small number of donors limited the genetic and exposure-history diversity represented. Pairwise subsampling led to the expectation that sequencing depth would affect the degree of clonotype sharing among donors. Estimated clonotype richness was generally larger for naive than for memory subsets. Sampling was restricted to blood, and TCR repertoires in tissues likely differ from the TCR repertoires found in blood.

CD8 naive samples were CD45RO-negative cells positively selected for CCR7, giving a CD45RA+CCR7+ population that excluded TemRA cells. The donors were healthy, HIV-negative adults with no recently reported acute infections or vaccinations. All donors were Caucasian adults living in Nashville, Tennessee, USA. After blood collection by leukapheresis, PBMCs were isolated using Ficoll-Histopaque density gradient centrifugation and then cryopreserved in the vapor phase of liquid nitrogen. Analytical flow cytometry was used to check the purity and quantity of every magnetically sorted T cell population. From each sorted fraction, genomic DNA was isolated and quantified by UV absorbance on a Nanodrop 2000c.

Specimen: naive CD8+ T cells from PBMCs. The cell subset or site label of this sample denotes: CD45RA+CCR7+. The chain is encoded by TRBV7-6 joined to TRBJ2-3, with 13 middle bases fitting TRBD2. This receptor was identified in a man in his late teens or twenties in good health. Some clones in this sample may be carry-over from other donors' samples. The sequenced DNA is TGTGCCAGCAGCTCACATCGACCCGGGACTAGCGGGAAGGATACGCAGTATTTT. Protein translation: CASSSHRPGTSGKDTQYF.